This TCR beta chain was documented in a study of blood T cell repertoires in COVID-19. Study-level background: Spain, Italy and the United States supplied samples that represented acute and convalescent COVID-19. Nucleic acid was either cDNA or gDNA, and it came from T cells, B-cell-depleted T cells, or PBMCs.

There are 15 residues in the CDR3. V gave up 0 bases and J gave up 6 bases; unmatched junction bases: 7. CDR1 is SGDLS, CDR2 YYNGEE, per germline. A Seattle source enrolled patients during active infection and followed them longitudinally. This table comes from immunoSEQ multiplex PCR, and its TCRdb copy is limited to in-frame clones, with some not included. The sample lists about 170,000 clones; approximately 80% were seen once. The chain links TRBV9 to TRBJ2-7, with 9 bases that match TRBD1. Sequencing was carried out using peripheral blood. This TCR was sampled from a middle-aged woman with COVID-19, enrolled during active disease. In DNA, the CDR3 is TGTGCCAGCAGCGTAGATGGGACAGGGACGGGCGAGCAGTACTTC. Its translation: CASSVDGTGTGEQYF.